The present T cell receptor (beta chain) was sequenced within a study of blood T cell repertoires in COVID-19. CDR3 length equals 15 residues. J was trimmed by 1 base and V by 5 bases; bases with no gene match: 5. CDR1 and CDR2 from the germline V gene are MNHEY and SVGAGI. Study processing details: Amplification from reference gene primers served as the basis for estimated nucleated cell counts. Here immunoSEQ multiplex PCR was the method, and the copy in TCRdb shows in-frame clones only, minus some. That table gives V, J and clone size, and the DNA gave D and trimming. Among 82,000 or so clones, about 89% were seen once, and the ten largest hold approximately 1%.

The rearrangement uses TRBV6-5 and TRBJ2-7; TRBD2 matches at 10 bases. Sample: PBMCs or T cells enriched from blood (not recorded which). This sequence originates from a woman aged 45-65 years with acute COVID-19. The CDR3 loop is CASSTSGRASYEQYF. CDR3 DNA sequence: TGTGCCAGCAGTACGAGCGGGAGGGCTTCCTACGAGCAGTACTTC.